Sequencing of this T cell receptor (beta chain) was carried out in a study of T-cell reconstitution after alpha-beta-depleted transplantation in children. Overall study findings and caveats: Reports say that about two months after transplant, the alpha-beta T cells came out of several hundred graft clones that had expanded.

For TCRbeta, the library was prepared with unique molecular identifiers. Via MiXCR, TCRdb re-called the PCR reads, giving one row per CDR3 protein. The data contain 150,000 to 250,000 distinct CDR3 sequences, 6.3% of them singletons. As concerns this clonotype: Antigen unknown.

The sample here was PBMCs, taken before TCRalphabeta/CD19-depleted stem cell transplant. This receptor was taken from a girl under three years old with combined immunodeficiency, due to receive a stem cell transplant.

In DNA form, the CDR3 reads TGCAGTGCTAGCGGGAGCTTTTATGATGAGCAGTTCTTC. It codes for CSASGSFYDEQFF. The chain joins TRBV20-1 to TRBJ2-1, with a possible D match to TRBD2 (6 bases). The germline V gene encodes CDR1 DFQATT and CDR2 SNEGSKA (reference sequence). CDR3 length: 13 amino acids. V was clipped by 3 bases and J by 8 bases, with 14 bases between them.